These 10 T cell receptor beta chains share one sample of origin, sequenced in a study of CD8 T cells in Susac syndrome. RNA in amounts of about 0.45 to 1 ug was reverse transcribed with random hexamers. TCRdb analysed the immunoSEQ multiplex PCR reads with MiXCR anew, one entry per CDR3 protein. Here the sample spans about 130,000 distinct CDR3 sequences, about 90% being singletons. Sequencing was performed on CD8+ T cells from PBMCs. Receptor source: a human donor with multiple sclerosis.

The CDR3 region is CATSGWEHQETQYF. CDR3 nucleotide sequence: TGTGCCACCAGTGGGTGGGAGCACCAAGAGACCCAGTACTTC. The V and J genes are TRBV24-1 and TRBJ2-5, with a tentative D call TRBD2 (5 bases). The V and J ends lost 5 bases and 0 bases respectively, with 9 bases between them. The germline V gene encodes CDR1 KGHDR and CDR2 SFDVKD. The CDR3 is 14 amino acids.

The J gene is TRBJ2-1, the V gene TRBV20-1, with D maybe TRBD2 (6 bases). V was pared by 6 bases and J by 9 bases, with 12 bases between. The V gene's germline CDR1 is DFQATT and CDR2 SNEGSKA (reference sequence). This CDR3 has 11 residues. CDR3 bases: TGCAGTGCCCGCGCGCGGGGTGAGCAGTTCTTC. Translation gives CSARARGEQFF.

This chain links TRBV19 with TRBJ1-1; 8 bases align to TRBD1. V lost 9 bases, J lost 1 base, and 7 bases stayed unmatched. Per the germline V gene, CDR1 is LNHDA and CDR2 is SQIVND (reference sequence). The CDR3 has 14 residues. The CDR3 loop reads CASSLQGENTEAFF. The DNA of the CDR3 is TGTGCCAGCAGCCTACAGGGGGAGAACACTGAAGCTTTCTTT.

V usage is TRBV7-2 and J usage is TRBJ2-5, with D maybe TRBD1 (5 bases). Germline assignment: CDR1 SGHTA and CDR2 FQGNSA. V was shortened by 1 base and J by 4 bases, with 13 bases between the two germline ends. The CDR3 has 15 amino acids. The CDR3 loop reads CASSLESLGAETQYF. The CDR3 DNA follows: TGTGCCAGCAGCTTAGAGTCTTTAGGGGCAGAGACCCAGTACTTC.

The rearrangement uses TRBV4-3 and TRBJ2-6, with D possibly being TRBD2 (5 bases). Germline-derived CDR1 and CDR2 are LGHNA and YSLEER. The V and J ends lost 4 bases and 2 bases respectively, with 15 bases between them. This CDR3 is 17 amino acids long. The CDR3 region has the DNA TGCGCCAGCAGCCGGGGAGACCTTCAGACTGGGGCCAACGTCCTGACTTTC. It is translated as CASSRGDLQTGANVLTF.

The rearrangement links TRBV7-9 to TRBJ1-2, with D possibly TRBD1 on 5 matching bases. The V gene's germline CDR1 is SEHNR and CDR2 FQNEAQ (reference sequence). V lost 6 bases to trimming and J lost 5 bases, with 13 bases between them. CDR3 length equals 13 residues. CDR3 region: CASSTAGNYGYTF. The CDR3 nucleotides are TGTGCCAGCAGTACTGCAGGGAATTATGGCTACACCTTC.

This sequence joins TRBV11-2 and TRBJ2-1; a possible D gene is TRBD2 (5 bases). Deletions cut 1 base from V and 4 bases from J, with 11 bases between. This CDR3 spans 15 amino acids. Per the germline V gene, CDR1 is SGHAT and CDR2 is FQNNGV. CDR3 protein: CASSLVPADYNEQFF. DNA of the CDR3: TGTGCCAGCAGCTTAGTCCCAGCGGATTACAATGAGCAGTTCTTC.

CDR3 region: CSVEEAPYGYTF. Written as DNA, the CDR3 is TGCAGCGTTGAAGAGGCGCCGTATGGCTACACCTTC. The chain joins TRBV29-1 to TRBJ1-2; D is unresolved. Per the germline V gene, CDR1 is SQVTM and CDR2 is ANQGSEA. The CDR3 is made up of 12 amino acids. Trimming removed 0 bases from V and 5 bases from J, with 7 bases in between.

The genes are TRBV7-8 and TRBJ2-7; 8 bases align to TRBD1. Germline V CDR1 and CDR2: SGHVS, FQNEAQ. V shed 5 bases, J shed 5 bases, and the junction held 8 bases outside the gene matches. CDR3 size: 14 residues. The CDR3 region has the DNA TGTGCCAGCAGCCCAGGACAGGGAGTCGACGAGCAGTACTTC. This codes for CASSPGQGVDEQYF. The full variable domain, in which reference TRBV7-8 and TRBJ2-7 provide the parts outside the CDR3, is GAGVSQSPRYKVAKRGQDVALRCDPISGHVSLFWYQQALGQGPEFLTYFQNEAQLDKSGLPSDRFFAERPEGSVSTLKIQRTQQEDSAVYLCASSPGQGVDEQYFGPGTRLTVT.

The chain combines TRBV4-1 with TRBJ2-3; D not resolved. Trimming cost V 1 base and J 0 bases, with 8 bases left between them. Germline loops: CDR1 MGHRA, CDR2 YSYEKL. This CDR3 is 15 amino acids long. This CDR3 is CASSQGRISTDTQYF. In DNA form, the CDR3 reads TGCGCCAGCAGCCAAGGGCGTATTAGCACAGATACGCAGTATTTT.